This TCR beta chain was recorded in a study of post-analysis software for immune sequencing data. Across the study: The cohort encompassed relapsing-remitting, secondary progressive and progressive-relapsing multiple sclerosis disease courses. Study-wide results and caveats: There was significantly lower normalized Chao1 diversity in multiple sclerosis patients than in controls. By F measure, strong co-clustering occurred among samples prepared in the same batch. Patients had higher frequencies than controls of about 5 TRBV segments, including TRBV5-6, TRBV5-1 and TRBV20-1.

The CDR3 is 16 amino acids. V was pared by 1 base and J by 4 bases, with 6 bases of the junction left unmatched. Germline-derived CDR1 and CDR2 are SGHRS and YFSETQ. Built from TCR beta cDNA, the libraries had unique molecular identifiers in them. A population of about 1 to 11 million T cells gave rise to 450,000 to 500,000 cDNA molecules. TCRdb re-called the PCR reads with MiXCR, one entry per CDR3 protein. This table holds over 300,000 distinct CDR3 sequences, about a third found once. In its sample, this clonotype was seen a few times. Antigen specificity is unknown. V and J are TRBV5-1 and TRBJ1-4; TRBD1 agrees at 8 bases. Source material: blood. This receptor was obtained from a girl aged 10 to 17 with multiple sclerosis. The CDR3: CASSLSPGGINEKLFF. CDR3 in DNA: TGCGCCAGCAGCTTGAGCCCAGGGGGCATTAATGAAAAACTGTTTTTT.